This T cell receptor (beta chain) was observed in a study of blood T cell repertoires in COVID-19. Study-level information: Acute and convalescent COVID-19 specimens originated in the United States, Italy and Spain. PBMCs, B-cell-depleted T cells, or T cells provided the cDNA or gDNA that made up the material.

Per the original methods: For nucleated cells, counts were estimated from reference gene primer amplification. Clones were read by immunoSEQ multiplex PCR, and TCRdb kept only the in-frame ones, dropping some. V, J and clone size are those of that table, while D and trimming were read from the DNA. The sample holds some 42,000 clones, almost 95% seen once. After removal of 4 bases from V and 5 bases from J, the junction contained 13 bases not matched to a gene. This CDR3 has 17 residues. Germline lookup yields CDR1 SGHRS and CDR2 YFSETQ. The sequenced material came from peripheral blood. The clonotype comes from a man between 45 and 60 years old with active COVID-19. This rearrangement joins TRBV5-1 to TRBJ2-7; TRBD2 aligns across 12 bases. As DNA, the CDR3 is TGCGCCAGCAGCCCTCCCCCGGGACTAGCGGGTTATGACGAGCAGTACTTC. This codes for CASSPPPGLAGYDEQYF.